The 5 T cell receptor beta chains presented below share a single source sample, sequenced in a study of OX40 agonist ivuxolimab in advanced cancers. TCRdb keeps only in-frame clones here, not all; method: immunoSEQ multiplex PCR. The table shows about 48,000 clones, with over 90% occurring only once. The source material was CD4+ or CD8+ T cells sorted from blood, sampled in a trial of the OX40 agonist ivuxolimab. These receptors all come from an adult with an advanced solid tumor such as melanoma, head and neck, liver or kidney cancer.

CDR3 coding DNA: TGTGCCAGCAGCTCGGGACAGGGGGTAGCCAAAAACATTCAGTACTTC. This codes for CASSSGQGVAKNIQYF. This chain links TRBV13 with TRBJ2-4, with 11 bases aligning to TRBD1. Germline assignment: CDR1 PRHDT and CDR2 FYEKMQ (reference sequence). The CDR3 length is 16 residues. Unmatched junction bases numbered 2, after V lost 4 bases and J lost 0 bases.

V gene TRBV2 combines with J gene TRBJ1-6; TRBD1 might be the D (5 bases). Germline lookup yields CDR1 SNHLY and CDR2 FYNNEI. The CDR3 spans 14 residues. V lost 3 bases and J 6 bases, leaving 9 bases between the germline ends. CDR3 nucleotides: TGTGCCAGCAGTGACAGGGTGGGTAATTCACCCCTCCACTTT. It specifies CASSDRVGNSPLHF.

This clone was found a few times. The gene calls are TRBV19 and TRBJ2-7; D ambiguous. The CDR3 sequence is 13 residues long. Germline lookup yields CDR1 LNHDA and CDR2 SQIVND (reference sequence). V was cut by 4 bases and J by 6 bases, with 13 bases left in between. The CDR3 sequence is CASSTHLWGEQYV. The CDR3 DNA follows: TGTGCCAGTAGTACCCACCTTTGGGGCGAGCAGTACGTC.

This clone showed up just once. The DNA for the CDR3 is TGTGCCAGCAGTACCACCGGGCACGAGCAGTACTTC. It translates to CASSTTGHEQYF. V usage is TRBV6-5 and J usage is TRBJ2-7; D gene unclear. V was pared by 5 bases and J by 5 bases, with 10 bases between. Germline V gene lookup returns CDR1 MNHEY and CDR2 SVGAGI. The CDR3 is 12 residues long.

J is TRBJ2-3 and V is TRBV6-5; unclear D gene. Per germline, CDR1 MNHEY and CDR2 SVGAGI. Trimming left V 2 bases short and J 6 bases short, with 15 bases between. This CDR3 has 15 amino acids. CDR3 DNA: TGTGCCAGCAGTTACGGGCAGTTCTCACCGGATACGCAGTATTTT. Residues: CASSYGQFSPDTQYF.